The clone carrying this TCR beta chain rates as medium-sized (0.01 to 0.1%). The CDR3 has 14 amino acids. Trimming shortened V by 3 bases and J by 3 bases, and 10 bases separated the two germline ends. Germline V gene data show CDR1 as MDHEN and CDR2 as SYDVKM. One entry per CDR3 protein, called by TCRdb with MiXCR from the 5' RACE reads. The table includes over 4,000 distinct CDR3 sequences, roughly 9.8% detected once. This sample is part of a study of spatial heterogeneity in lung cancer. Time point defined: sample taken at primary tumor resection. The sequenced material consisted of unsorted whole RNA from tumor, nontumor lung or frozen PBMC.

Sequencing used PBMCs, obtained at surgery. V and J are TRBV28 and TRBJ2-3, with a weak D call TRBD1 (5 bases). This TCR was recovered from a male donor with early-stage non-small cell lung cancer. As DNA, the CDR3 is TGTGCCAGCAGTTTCGTGGCAGGGACAGATACGCAGTATTTT. It specifies CASSFVAGTDTQYF. The full variable domain, its missing parts supplied by reference TRBV28 and TRBJ2-3, is DVKVTQSSRYLVKRTGEKVFLECVQDMDHENMFWYRQDPGLGLRLIYFSYDVKMKEKGDIPEGYSVSREKKERFSLILESASTNQTSMYLCASSFVAGTDTQYFGPGTRLTVL.